This entry lists 27 T cell receptor beta chains sequenced from one sample in a study of beta chain features in type 1 diabetes. Expressed TCRB transcripts were sequenced because the isolated RNA had all been reverse transcribed beforehand. Sequencing used immunoSEQ multiplex PCR; TCRdb keeps in-frame clones, though not all of them. The table includes hundreds of thousands of clones, over 25% detected once. The specimen sequenced was naive CD4+ T cells from blood. The source is a man younger than 35 in good health.

The CDR3 DNA is TGTGCCAGCAGTGAGGCGACCCGTCAAGATACGCAGTATTTT. Its translation: CASSEATRQDTQYF. This chain joins TRBV2 and TRBJ2-3; D ambiguous. CDR1 and CDR2 from the germline V gene are SNHLY and FYNNEI. The CDR3 runs to 14 residues. The V and J ends lost 3 bases and 5 bases respectively, with 12 bases between them.

The V call is TRBV9, the J call TRBJ2-3; 16 bases line up with TRBD2. After removal of 2 bases from V and 1 base from J, the junction contained 10 bases not matched to a gene. The CDR3 runs 20 residues. Germline V gene lookup returns CDR1 SGDLS and CDR2 YYNGEE. CDR3 sequence (DNA): TGTGCCAGCAGCGTCGGGACTAGCGGGAGGGTACCACCTCGCACAGATACGCAGTATTTT. As protein: CASSVGTSGRVPPRTDTQYF. The full variable domain, in which reference TRBV9 and TRBJ2-3 provide the parts outside the CDR3, is DSGVTQTPKHLITATGQRVTLRCSPRSGDLSVYWYQQSLDQGLQFLIQYYNGEERAKGNILERFSAQQFPDLHSELNLSSLELGDSALYFCASSVGTSGRVPPRTDTQYFGPGTRLTVL.

The chain couples TRBV7-9 to TRBJ2-1; D assignment may be TRBD1 or TRBD2 (6 bases each). With 3 bases removed from V and 5 bases from J, the gap between germline ends came to 20 bases. This CDR3 is 17 amino acids long. The germline V gene encodes CDR1 SEHNR and CDR2 FQNEAQ (reference sequence). The CDR3 is CASSFPFGGRWNNEQFF. The CDR3 DNA reads as TGTGCCAGCAGCTTTCCCTTCGGGGGCCGTTGGAACAATGAGCAGTTCTTC.

This clone has only a few counts. The rearrangement joins TRBV7-8 to TRBJ2-3; 8 bases agree with TRBD2. V dropped 3 bases and J dropped 5; count of bases not matched to a gene: 7. The CDR3 consists of 15 residues. In germline, CDR1 is SGHVS, CDR2 FQNEAQ. In DNA form, the CDR3 reads TGTGCCAGCAGCTTCGACGGGAGGGCCGGAGATACGCAGTATTTT. This gives the protein CASSFDGRAGDTQYF.

The chain recombines TRBV30 with TRBJ1-2; D ambiguous. The germline V and J ends were trimmed by 4 bases and 8 bases, with 17 bases remaining between them. This CDR3 has 13 residues. CDR1 GTSNPN and CDR2 SVGIG come from the germline V gene (reference sequence). Written as DNA, the CDR3 is TGTGCCTGGACAGGACGGGCCCTAGGGGGCTACACCTTC. Encoded protein: CAWTGRALGGYTF.

Worth noting for this clone: The same CDR3 also results from other DNA sequences found in this sample. This chain uses TRBV5-1 with TRBJ2-5; D is ambiguous. Germline loops: CDR1 SGHRS, CDR2 YFSETQ. This CDR3 comprises 13 residues. The V end lost 2 bases, the J end lost 2 bases, and 7 bases lay between the germline ends. In DNA, the CDR3 is TGCGCCAGCAGCTTCGCCGGGCAAGAGACCCAGTACTTC. Its protein is CASSFAGQETQYF.

The sample holds a few counts of this clone. The chain uses TRBV29-1 and TRBJ2-1, with D hard to call. This CDR3 has 9 residues. V lost 4 bases to trimming and J lost 10 bases, with 5 bases between them. Germline V CDR1 and CDR2: SQVTM, ANQGSEA. In DNA, the CDR3 is TGCAGCGTTGGGCAAGAGCAGTTCTTC. It is translated as CSVGQEQFF.

The genes are TRBV28 and TRBJ2-6; maybe TRBD2 (6 bases). CDR1 is MDHEN, CDR2 SYDVKM, per germline. Trimming shortened V by 7 bases and J by 0 bases, and 16 bases separated the two germline ends. The CDR3 totals 17 residues. The CDR3, as DNA: TGTGCCAGCATCGCGGGACCCCCTACCTCTGGGGCCAACGTCCTGACTTTC. Protein: CASIAGPPTSGANVLTF.

This clone was counted a few times. The gene calls are TRBV30 and TRBJ1-4; 8 bases are a match to TRBD1. This CDR3 region has 16 residues. V was pared by 2 bases and J by 10 bases, with 15 bases of the junction left unmatched. Per the germline V gene, CDR1 is GTSNPN and CDR2 is SVGIG (reference sequence). The CDR3 loop is CAWSQGQAGAGGKLFF. The CDR3 DNA reads TGTGCCTGGAGTCAGGGACAGGCTGGTGCAGGAGGAAAACTGTTTTTT.

This clone has more than one count but fewer than ten. This chain uses TRBV9 with TRBJ2-2; D might be TRBD1 (5 bases). The V gene's germline CDR1 is SGDLS and CDR2 YYNGEE. CDR3 size: 16 residues. The V end was cut by 4 bases, the J end by 3 bases, with 16 bases between. Here the CDR3 DNA reads TGTGCCAGCAGCCCCCCCAGGGCAGAACACACCGGGGAGCTGTTTTTT. This gives the protein CASSPPRAEHTGELFF.

The chain uses TRBV30 and TRBJ1-3, with TRBD1 matching over 10 bases. The CDR3 extends over 15 amino acids. Germline CDR1 GTSNPN, CDR2 SVGIG (reference sequence). The ends lost 4 bases at V and 1 base at J; junction bases unmatched: 4. The CDR3 sequence is CAWTRTGGSGNTIYF. Written as DNA, the CDR3 is TGTGCCTGGACCCGGACAGGGGGGTCTGGAAACACCATATATTTT.

The chain uses TRBV30 and TRBJ2-2; D unclear. This CDR3 is built from 13 residues. V lost 2 bases, J lost 6 bases, and 10 bases lay in between. Germline V lookup: CDR1 GTSNPN, CDR2 SVGIG (reference sequence). The CDR3 reads CAWSKWTAGELFF. In nucleotides, the CDR3 is TGTGCCTGGAGTAAATGGACCGCCGGGGAGCTGTTTTTT.

The chain combines TRBV18 with TRBJ2-7; 8 positions match TRBD2. Germline V gene data show CDR1 as KGHSH and CDR2 as LQKENI. Germline trimming cut 0 bases from V and 7 bases from J; bases unmatched to any gene: 8. The length of the CDR3 is 15 residues. This CDR3 reads CASSPPSGSSGEQYF. DNA of the CDR3: TGTGCCAGCTCACCACCGAGCGGGAGTTCAGGGGAGCAGTACTTC.

This chain connects TRBV11-2 to TRBJ2-3, with TRBD1 identical over 9 bases. The J segment lost 1 base and the V segment lost 3 bases, leaving 2 bases of the junction unmatched. The CDR3 has 15 residues. CDR1 SGHAT and CDR2 FQNNGV come from the germline V gene. CDR3 nucleotides: TGTGCCAGCAGCTTGGGGACAGGGCGCACAGATACGCAGTATTTT. It encodes CASSLGTGRTDTQYF. Combining the CDR3 with reference TRBV11-2 and TRBJ2-3 gives the whole variable domain EAGVAQSPRYKIIEKRQSVAFWCNPISGHATLYWYQQILGQGPKLLIQFQNNGVVDDSQLPKDRFSAERLKGVDSTLKIQPAKLEDSAVYLCASSLGTGRTDTQYFGPGTRLTVL.

This clone turned up a few times. This sequence joins TRBV10-3 and TRBJ2-5, with 10 bases that match TRBD2. This CDR3 spans 14 amino acids. Trimming at V came to 6 bases and at J to 3 bases, leaving 4 bases not matched to a gene. The germline CDR1 and CDR2 sequences are ENHRY and SYGVKD. The chain's CDR3 is CAISPSGSKETQYF. For the CDR3, the DNA is TGTGCCATCAGCCCTAGCGGGAGTAAAGAGACCCAGTACTTC.

The chain links TRBV25-1 to TRBJ1-2; D is possibly TRBD1 (5 bases). Trimming pared 6 bases from V and 4 bases from J, leaving 9 bases between. The CDR3 is made up of 12 amino acids. Germline lookup yields CDR1 MGHDK and CDR2 SYGVNS. Here the CDR3 DNA reads TGTGCCAGCAGAGGGGCACGCTATGGCTACACCTTC. It specifies CASRGARYGYTF.

This rearrangement joins TRBV30 to TRBJ2-7, with D perhaps given as TRBD1 or TRBD2 (5 bases each). Germline values: CDR1 GTSNPN, CDR2 SVGIG (reference sequence). The CDR3 length is 14 residues. V lost 0 bases to trimming and J lost 7 bases, with 16 bases between them. DNA for the CDR3: TGTGCCTGGAGTGTACGGGGACCTTCCCCGGAGCAGTACTTC. Residues: CAWSVRGPSPEQYF. Complete variable domain (other parts from reference TRBV30 and TRBJ2-7): SQTIHQWPATLVQPVGSPLSLECTVEGTSNPNLYWYRQAAGRGLQLLFYSVGIGQISSEVPQNLSASRPQDRQFILSSKKLLLSDSGFYLCAWSVRGPSPEQYFGPGTRLTVT.

The J gene is TRBJ2-4, the V gene TRBV7-9; 9 nucleotides match TRBD2. CDR1 and CDR2 (germline): SEHNR, FQNEAQ (reference sequence). This CDR3 is 14 amino acids long. The V and J ends lost 3 bases and 5 bases, in that order; junction bases with no gene match: 2. The CDR3 here is CASSFGTSQNIQYF. DNA for the CDR3: TGTGCCAGCAGCTTCGGGACTAGCCAAAACATTCAGTACTTC. Full variable domain (outside the CDR3, taken from reference TRBV7-9 and TRBJ2-4): DTGVSQNPRHKITKRGQNVTFRCDPISEHNRLYWYRQTLGQGPEFLTYFQNEAQLEKSRLLSDRFSAERPKGSFSTLEIQRTEQGDSAMYLCASSFGTSQNIQYFGAGTRLSVL.

Only a few counts were recorded for this clone. This chain uses TRBV4-3 with TRBJ2-1, with D possibly being TRBD1 (5 bases). CDR3 length: 13 amino acids. With 2 bases removed from V and 12 bases from J, the gap between germline ends came to 14 bases. CDR1 is LGHNA and CDR2 is YSLEER in the germline V gene. CDR3 nucleotides: TGCGCCAGCAGCCAACTCCCACAGGTGGGGCAGTTCTTC. It specifies CASSQLPQVGQFF.

This clone was recorded once. V and J are TRBV5-1 and TRBJ2-2; 9 bases agree with TRBD1. Germline V lookup: CDR1 SGHRS, CDR2 YFSETQ. V trimming: 3 bases; J trimming: 6 bases; junction bases outside the gene matches: 6. The CDR3 is made up of 15 amino acids. CDR3 residues: CASSSAGQGSGELFF. CDR3 nucleotides: TGCGCCAGCAGCTCCGCGGGACAGGGCTCCGGGGAGCTGTTTTTT.

V usage is TRBV27 and J usage is TRBJ2-1; 9 positions match TRBD2. Germline loops: CDR1 MNHEY, CDR2 SMNVEV (reference sequence). The junction had 19 bases not matched to a gene; V was cut back by 4 bases and J by 6 bases. The CDR3 has 19 amino acids. The CDR3 nucleotides are TGTGCCAGCAGTTACCACGGAACTAGCGGGCTTACTCGGGTCAATGAGCAGTTCTTC. Its translation: CASSYHGTSGLTRVNEQFF.

There are a few counts of this clone. The rearrangement links TRBV28 to TRBJ1-5; the D is unclear. The germline gives CDR1 MDHEN, CDR2 SYDVKM. This CDR3 comprises 16 residues. V was trimmed by 2 bases and J by 2 bases, leaving 13 bases between them. CDR3 in amino acids: CASSLIPGAGNQPQHF. CDR3 nucleotides: TGTGCCAGCAGTTTAATCCCGGGAGCGGGCAATCAGCCCCAGCATTTT.

This clone occurred a few times. The V and J genes are TRBV6-1 and TRBJ2-1, with D tentatively TRBD1 (5 bases). CDR1 MNHNS and CDR2 SASEGT come from the germline V gene. The CDR3 runs 13 residues. Trimming took 1 base from V and 10 from J, leaving 11 bases between them. The CDR3 reads CASSEVQGGEQFF. CDR3 in DNA: TGTGCCAGCAGTGAAGTCCAGGGCGGAGAGCAGTTCTTC.

The CDR3 is CASSLAVWDYNEQFF. CDR3 bases: TGTGCCAGCAGCTTAGCTGTGTGGGACTACAATGAGCAGTTCTTC. The rearrangement joins TRBV11-2 to TRBJ2-1; D remains unclear. Per germline, CDR1 SGHAT and CDR2 FQNNGV. With 1 base removed from V and 3 bases from J, the gap between germline ends came to 10 bases. CDR3 length: 15 residues.

The chain carries TRBV14 and TRBJ2-1; 8 nucleotides line up with TRBD2. Germline CDR1 is SGHDN and CDR2 is FVKESK. Trimming cost V 0 bases and J 15 bases; bases outside gene matches: 10. This CDR3 has 14 residues. CDR3 region: CASSQEISGDKMFF. The CDR3 DNA sequence: TGTGCCAGCAGCCAAGAGATTAGCGGGGATAAGATGTTCTTC.

The chain uses TRBV2 and TRBJ2-5; no reliable D call. V lost 4 bases, J lost 5 bases, and 8 bases lay in between. CDR1 is SNHLY, CDR2 FYNNEI, per germline. CDR3 length: 12 residues. This chain's CDR3 is CASSGERETQYF. For the CDR3, the DNA is TGTGCCAGCAGTGGCGAACGGGAGACCCAGTACTTC.

The V call is TRBV5-4, the J call TRBJ2-1, with 10 positions matching TRBD2. Germline CDR1 and CDR2: SGHNT and YYREEE (reference sequence). J lost 4 bases, V lost 4 bases, and 5 bases had no gene match. This CDR3 is 15 amino acids long. The CDR3 nucleotides are TGTGCCAGCAGCCTCGGACTAGCGGTGTACAATGAGCAGTTCTTC. Translating it yields CASSLGLAVYNEQFF.